Shown below are 9 T cell receptor beta chains from a single sample sequenced in a study of blood T cell repertoires in COVID-19. The table came from immunoSEQ multiplex PCR; TCRdb's copy has only in-frame clones and leaves some out. The repertoire holds just under 65,000 clones, with around 80% as singletons. The specimen was peripheral blood. These receptors came from a human donor in a cohort sampled during active COVID-19.

The chain employs TRBV9 and TRBJ1-2; a weak D match, TRBD1 (5 bases). The germline V and J ends were trimmed by 0 bases and 8 bases, with 11 bases remaining between them. The length of the CDR3 is 13 residues. Germline-derived CDR1 and CDR2 are SGDLS and YYNGEE. The CDR3 loop is CASSVEWGEGYTF. The CDR3 DNA follows: TGTGCCAGCAGCGTAGAATGGGGGGAAGGCTACACCTTC. Drawing the rest from reference TRBV9 and TRBJ1-2, the complete variable domain is DSGVTQTPKHLITATGQRVTLRCSPRSGDLSVYWYQQSLDQGLQFLIQYYNGEERAKGNILERFSAQQFPDLHSELNLSSLELGDSALYFCASSVEWGEGYTFGSGTRLTVV.

The rearrangement joins TRBV3-1 (or the pseudogene TRBV3-2) to TRBJ1-2, with 7 bases matching TRBD1. Germline V gene data show CDR1 as LGHDT and CDR2 as YNNKEL (reference sequence). V lost 3 bases, J lost 8 bases, and 9 bases stayed unmatched. CDR3 length: 14 residues. The CDR3 reads CASSQDYRGEGYTF. Written as DNA, the CDR3 is TGTGCCAGCAGCCAGGATTACAGGGGAGAAGGCTACACCTTC.

The chain carries TRBV19 and TRBJ2-3; D is possibly TRBD2 (5 bases). CDR1 is LNHDA, CDR2 SQIVND, per germline (reference sequence). The CDR3 length is 16 residues. Trimming removed 2 bases at V and 9 bases at J, with 21 bases between. The CDR3 loop reads CASSIPLLPPTGTQYF. The CDR3 region has the DNA TGTGCCAGTAGTATACCCCTCCTGCCCCCAACGGGGACGCAGTATTTT.

The sample holds a few counts of this clone. The chain recombines TRBV6-5 with TRBJ2-6, with a weak D call TRBD1 (6 bases). This CDR3 contains 15 residues. Trimming left V 4 bases short and J 7 bases short, with 14 bases between. Germline assignment: CDR1 MNHEY and CDR2 SVGAGI. The CDR3 reads CASSFRQASANVLTF. The CDR3 nucleotides read TGTGCCAGCAGTTTCCGACAGGCTAGCGCCAACGTCCTGACTTTC.

This clone appeared once. The rearrangement joins TRBV19 to TRBJ2-7; 8 bases map to TRBD1. Germline V gene sequence: CDR1 LNHDA, CDR2 SQIVND (reference sequence). Trimming removed 3 bases from V and 7 bases from J; junction bases left unmatched: 8. The CDR3 sequence is 14 residues long. The CDR3 here is CASSISRGPKEQYF. In DNA, the CDR3 is TGTGCCAGTAGTATTTCCAGGGGGCCTAAGGAGCAGTACTTC.

The genes are TRBV29-1 and TRBJ1-2; the D gene is possibly TRBD1 (5 bases). CDR1 is SQVTM and CDR2 is ANQGSEA in the germline V gene. This CDR3 has 11 residues. Trimming removed 6 bases at V and 14 bases at J, with 19 bases between. The CDR3 is CSVGGVVERTF. In DNA form, the CDR3 reads TGCAGCGTGGGGGGGGTTGTAGAGAGGACCTTC.

Details on this clone: The junction departs from germline at one end; a sequencing error may be responsible. The chain couples TRBV4-1 to TRBJ2-3, with TRBD2 matching over 10 bases. The germline CDR1 and CDR2 sequences are MGHRA and YSYEKL. CDR3 length: 16 residues. The CDR3 loop is CASSQDLLKLAGFSDF. The CDR3 DNA follows: TGCGCCAGCAGCCAAGATCTATTGAAACTAGCGGGATTTTCGGATTTT.

The chain recombines TRBV11-1 with TRBJ2-7, with 10 bases matching TRBD1. The germline CDR1 and CDR2 sequences are SGHAT and FQDESV (reference sequence). J was trimmed by 3 bases and V by 5 bases; bases with no gene match: 7. The CDR3 contains 15 residues. The CDR3 loop is CASSASTGGGYEQYF. As DNA, the CDR3 is TGTGCCAGCAGCGCCTCGACAGGGGGCGGCTACGAGCAGTACTTC. Together with reference TRBV11-1 and TRBJ2-7, the CDR3 gives the full variable domain: EAEVAQSPRYKITEKSQAVAFWCDPISGHATLYWYRQILGQGPELLVQFQDESVVDDSQLPKDRFSAERLKGVDSTLKIQPAELGDSAMYLCASSASTGGGYEQYFGPGTRLTVT.

V is TRBV2 and J is TRBJ1-1; D gene uncertain. Per the germline V gene, CDR1 is SNHLY and CDR2 is FYNNEI. This CDR3 contains 13 residues. Trimming pared 6 bases from V and 0 bases from J, leaving 8 bases between. The CDR3 region is CASSRTMNTEAFF. CDR3 coding DNA: TGTGCCAGCAGCCGGACTATGAACACTGAAGCTTTCTTT.